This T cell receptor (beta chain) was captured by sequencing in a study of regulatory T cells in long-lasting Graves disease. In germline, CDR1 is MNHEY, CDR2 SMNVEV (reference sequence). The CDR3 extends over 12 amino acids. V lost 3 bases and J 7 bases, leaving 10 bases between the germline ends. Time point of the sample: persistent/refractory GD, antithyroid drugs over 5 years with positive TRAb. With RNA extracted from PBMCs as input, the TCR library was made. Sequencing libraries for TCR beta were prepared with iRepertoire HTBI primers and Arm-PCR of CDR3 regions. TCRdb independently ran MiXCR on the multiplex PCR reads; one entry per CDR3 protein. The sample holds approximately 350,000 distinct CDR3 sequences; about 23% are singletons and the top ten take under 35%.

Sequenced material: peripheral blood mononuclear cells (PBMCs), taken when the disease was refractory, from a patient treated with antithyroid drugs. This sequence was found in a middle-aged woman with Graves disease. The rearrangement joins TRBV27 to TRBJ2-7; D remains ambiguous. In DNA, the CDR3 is TGTGCCAGCAGTTTCCTGAAAGGAGAGCAGTACTTC. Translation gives CASSFLKGEQYF.